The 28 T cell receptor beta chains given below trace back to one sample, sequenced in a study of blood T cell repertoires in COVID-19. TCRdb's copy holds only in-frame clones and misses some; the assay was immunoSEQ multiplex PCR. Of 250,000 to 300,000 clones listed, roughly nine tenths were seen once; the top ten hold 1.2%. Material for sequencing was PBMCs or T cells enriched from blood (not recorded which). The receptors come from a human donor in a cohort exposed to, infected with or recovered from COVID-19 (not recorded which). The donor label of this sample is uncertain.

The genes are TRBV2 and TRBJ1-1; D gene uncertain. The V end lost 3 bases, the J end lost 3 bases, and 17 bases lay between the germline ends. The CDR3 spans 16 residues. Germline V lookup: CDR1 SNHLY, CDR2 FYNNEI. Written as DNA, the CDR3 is TGTGCCAGCAGTGATACCCGGGATGGATCGGACACTGAAGCTTTCTTT. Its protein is CASSDTRDGSDTEAFF.

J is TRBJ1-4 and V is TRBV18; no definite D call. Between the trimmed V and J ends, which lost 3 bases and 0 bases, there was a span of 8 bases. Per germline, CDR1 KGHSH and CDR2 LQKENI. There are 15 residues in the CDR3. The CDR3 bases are TGTGCCAGCTCACCTCAGGTCGCAACTAATGAAAAACTGTTTTTT. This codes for CASSPQVATNEKLFF. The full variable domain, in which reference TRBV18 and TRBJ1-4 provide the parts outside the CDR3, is NAGVMQNPRHLVRRRGQEARLRCSPMKGHSHVYWYRQLPEEGLKFMVYLQKENIIDESGMPKERFSAEFPKEGPSILRIQQVVRGDSAAYFCASSPQVATNEKLFFGSGTQLSVL.

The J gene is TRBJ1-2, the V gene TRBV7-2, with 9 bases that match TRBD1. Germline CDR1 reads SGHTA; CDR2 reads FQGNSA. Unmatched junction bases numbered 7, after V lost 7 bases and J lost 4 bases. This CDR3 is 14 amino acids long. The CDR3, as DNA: TGTGCCAGCAAGAGTACAGGGGGCCCCTATGGCTACACCTTC. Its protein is CASKSTGGPYGYTF.

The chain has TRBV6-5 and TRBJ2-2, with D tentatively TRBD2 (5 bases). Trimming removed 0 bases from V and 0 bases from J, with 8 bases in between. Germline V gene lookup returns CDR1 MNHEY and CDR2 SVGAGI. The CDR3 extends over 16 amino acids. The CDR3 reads CASSYSAGSNTGELFF. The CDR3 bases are TGTGCCAGCAGTTACTCTGCGGGTTCGAACACCGGGGAGCTGTTTTTT.

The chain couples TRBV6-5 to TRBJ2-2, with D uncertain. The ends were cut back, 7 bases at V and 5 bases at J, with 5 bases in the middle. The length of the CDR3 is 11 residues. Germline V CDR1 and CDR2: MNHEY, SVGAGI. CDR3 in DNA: TGTGCCAGCATTAGAACCGGGGAGCTGTTTTTT. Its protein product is CASIRTGELFF.

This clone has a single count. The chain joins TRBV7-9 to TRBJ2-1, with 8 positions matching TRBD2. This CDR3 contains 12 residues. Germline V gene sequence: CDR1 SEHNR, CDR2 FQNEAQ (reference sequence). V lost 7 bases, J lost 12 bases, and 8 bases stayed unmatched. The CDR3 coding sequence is TGTGCCAGCACCCCGGGGGGGAGGTGGCAGTTCTTC. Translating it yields CASTPGGRWQFF.

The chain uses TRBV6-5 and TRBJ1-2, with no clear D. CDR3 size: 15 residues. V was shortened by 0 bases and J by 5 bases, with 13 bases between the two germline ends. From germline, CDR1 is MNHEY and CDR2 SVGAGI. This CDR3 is CASSYSSAGSYGYTF. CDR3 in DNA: TGTGCCAGCAGTTACTCGTCGGCGGGATCGTATGGCTACACCTTC.

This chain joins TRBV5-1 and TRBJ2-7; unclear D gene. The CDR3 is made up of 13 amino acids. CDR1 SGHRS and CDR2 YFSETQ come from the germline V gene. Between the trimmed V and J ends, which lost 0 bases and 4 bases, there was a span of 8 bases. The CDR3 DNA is TGCGCCAGCAGCTTGGCGGCTAGGTACGAGCAGTACTTC. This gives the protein CASSLAARYEQYF.

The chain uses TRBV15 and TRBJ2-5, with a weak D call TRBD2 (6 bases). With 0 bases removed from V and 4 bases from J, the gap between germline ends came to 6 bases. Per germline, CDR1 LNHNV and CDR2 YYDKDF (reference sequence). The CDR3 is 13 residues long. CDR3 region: CATSRDSGETQYF. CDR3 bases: TGTGCCACCAGCAGAGATAGCGGAGAGACCCAGTACTTC.

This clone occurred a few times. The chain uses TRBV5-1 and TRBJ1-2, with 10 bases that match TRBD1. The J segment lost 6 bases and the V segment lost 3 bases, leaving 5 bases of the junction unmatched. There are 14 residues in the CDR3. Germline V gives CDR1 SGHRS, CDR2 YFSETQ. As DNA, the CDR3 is TGCGCCAGCAGCTCGGGACAGGGGAGCGATGGCTACACCTTC. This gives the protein CASSSGQGSDGYTF. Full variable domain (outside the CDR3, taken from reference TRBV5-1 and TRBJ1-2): KAGVTQTPRYLIKTRGQQVTLSCSPISGHRSVSWYQQTPGQGLQFLFEYFSETQRNKGNFPGRFSGRQFSNSRSEMNVSTLELGDSALYLCASSSGQGSDGYTFGSGTRLTVV.

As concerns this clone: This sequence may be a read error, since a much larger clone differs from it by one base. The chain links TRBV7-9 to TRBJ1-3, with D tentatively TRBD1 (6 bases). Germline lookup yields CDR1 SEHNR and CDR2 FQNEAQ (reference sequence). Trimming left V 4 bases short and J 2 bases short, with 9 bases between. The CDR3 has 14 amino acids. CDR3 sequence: CASSYRVAGNTIYF. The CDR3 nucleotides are TGTGCCAGCAGCTACAGGGTCGCTGGAAACACCATATATTTT.

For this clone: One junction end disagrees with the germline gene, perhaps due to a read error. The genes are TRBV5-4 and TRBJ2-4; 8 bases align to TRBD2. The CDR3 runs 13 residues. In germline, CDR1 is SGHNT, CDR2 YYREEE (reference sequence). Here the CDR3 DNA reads TGTGCCAGCAGCTTGGTGTCAGCGGGGGTCCCCAACTTC. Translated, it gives CASSLVSAGVPNF. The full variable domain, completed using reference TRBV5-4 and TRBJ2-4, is ETGVTQSPTHLIKTRGQQVTLRCSSQSGHNTVSWYQQALGQGPQFIFQYYREEENGRGNFPPRFSGLQFPNYSSELNVNALELDDSALYLCASSLVSAGVPNFGAGTRLSVL.

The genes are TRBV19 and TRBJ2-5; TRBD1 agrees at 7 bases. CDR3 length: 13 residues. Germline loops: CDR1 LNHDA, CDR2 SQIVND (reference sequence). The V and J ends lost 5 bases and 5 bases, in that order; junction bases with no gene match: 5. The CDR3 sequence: CASSPTGLETQYF. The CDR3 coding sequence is TGTGCCAGTAGTCCGACAGGGTTGGAGACCCAGTACTTC.

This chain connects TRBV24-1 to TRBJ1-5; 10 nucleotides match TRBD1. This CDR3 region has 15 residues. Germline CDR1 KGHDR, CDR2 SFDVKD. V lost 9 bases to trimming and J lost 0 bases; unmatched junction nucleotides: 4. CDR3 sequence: CATGGTGDSNQPQHF. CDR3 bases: TGTGCCACCGGGGGGACAGGGGATAGCAATCAGCCCCAGCATTTT.

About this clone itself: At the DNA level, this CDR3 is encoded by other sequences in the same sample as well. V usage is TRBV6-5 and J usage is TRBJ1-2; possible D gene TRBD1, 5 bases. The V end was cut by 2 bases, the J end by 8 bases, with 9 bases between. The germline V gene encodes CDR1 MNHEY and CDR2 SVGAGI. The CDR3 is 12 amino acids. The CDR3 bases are TGTGCCAGCAGTTACGGGGCGTACGGCTACACCTTC. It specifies CASSYGAYGYTF.

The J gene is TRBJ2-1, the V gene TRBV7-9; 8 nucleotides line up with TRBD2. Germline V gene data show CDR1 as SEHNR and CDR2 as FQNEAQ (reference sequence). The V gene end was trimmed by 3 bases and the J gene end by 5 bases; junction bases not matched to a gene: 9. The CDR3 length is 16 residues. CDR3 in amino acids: CASSFPIAGNNNEQFF. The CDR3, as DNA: TGTGCCAGCAGCTTCCCTATAGCGGGGAACAACAATGAGCAGTTCTTC. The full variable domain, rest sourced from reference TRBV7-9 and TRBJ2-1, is DTGVSQNPRHKITKRGQNVTFRCDPISEHNRLYWYRQTLGQGPEFLTYFQNEAQLEKSRLLSDRFSAERPKGSFSTLEIQRTEQGDSAMYLCASSFPIAGNNNEQFFGPGTRLTVL.

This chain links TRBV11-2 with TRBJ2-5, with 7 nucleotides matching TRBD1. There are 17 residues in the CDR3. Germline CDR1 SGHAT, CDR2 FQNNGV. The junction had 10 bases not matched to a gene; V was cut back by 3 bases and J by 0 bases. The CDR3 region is CASSLVGGAGYQETQYF. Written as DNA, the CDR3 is TGTGCCAGCAGCTTGGTAGGGGGCGCCGGGTACCAAGAGACCCAGTACTTC.

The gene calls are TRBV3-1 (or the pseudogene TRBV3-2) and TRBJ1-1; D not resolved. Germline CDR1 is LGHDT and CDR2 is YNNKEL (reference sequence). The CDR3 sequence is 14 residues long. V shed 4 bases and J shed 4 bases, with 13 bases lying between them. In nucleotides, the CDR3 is TGTGCCAGCAGCCCCCGACCCCGAGGCACTGAAGCTTTCTTT. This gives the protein CASSPRPRGTEAFF.

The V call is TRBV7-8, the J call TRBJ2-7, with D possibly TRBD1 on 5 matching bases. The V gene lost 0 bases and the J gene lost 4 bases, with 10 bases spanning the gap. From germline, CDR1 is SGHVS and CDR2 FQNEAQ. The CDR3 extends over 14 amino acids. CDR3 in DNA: TGTGCCAGCAGCTTAGCGCCCAGGGCTTACGAGCAGTACTTC. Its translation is CASSLAPRAYEQYF.

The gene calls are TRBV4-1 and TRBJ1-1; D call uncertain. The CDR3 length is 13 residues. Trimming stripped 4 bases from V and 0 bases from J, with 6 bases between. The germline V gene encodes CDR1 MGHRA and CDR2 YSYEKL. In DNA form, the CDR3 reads TGCGCCAGCAGCCTTAACATGAACACTGAAGCTTTCTTT. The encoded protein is CASSLNMNTEAFF.

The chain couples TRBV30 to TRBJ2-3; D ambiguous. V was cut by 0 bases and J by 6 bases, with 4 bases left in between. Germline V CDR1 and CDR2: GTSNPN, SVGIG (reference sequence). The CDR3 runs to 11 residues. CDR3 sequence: CAWSVRDTQYF. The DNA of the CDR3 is TGTGCCTGGAGTGTACGGGATACGCAGTATTTT.

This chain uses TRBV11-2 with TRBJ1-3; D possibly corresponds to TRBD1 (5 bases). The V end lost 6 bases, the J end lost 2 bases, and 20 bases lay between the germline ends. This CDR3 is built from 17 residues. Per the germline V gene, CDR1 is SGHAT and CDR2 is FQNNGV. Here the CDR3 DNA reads TGTGCCAGCAGAAGGACATTTCAGCGTTCGGCTGGAAACACCATATATTTT. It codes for CASRRTFQRSAGNTIYF.

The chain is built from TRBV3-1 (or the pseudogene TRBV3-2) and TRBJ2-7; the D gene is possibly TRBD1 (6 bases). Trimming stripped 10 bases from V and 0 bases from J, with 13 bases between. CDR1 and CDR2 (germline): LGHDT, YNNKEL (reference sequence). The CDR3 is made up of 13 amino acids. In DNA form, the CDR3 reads TGTGCCACCTTATCGGACAGCTCCTACGAGCAGTACTTC. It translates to CATLSDSSYEQYF.

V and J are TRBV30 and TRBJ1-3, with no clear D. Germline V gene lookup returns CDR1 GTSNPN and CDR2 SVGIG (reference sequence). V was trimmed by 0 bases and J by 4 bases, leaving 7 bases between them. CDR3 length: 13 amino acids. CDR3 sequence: CAWSVHGGNTIYF. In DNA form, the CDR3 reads TGTGCCTGGAGTGTACACGGGGGAAACACCATATATTTT.

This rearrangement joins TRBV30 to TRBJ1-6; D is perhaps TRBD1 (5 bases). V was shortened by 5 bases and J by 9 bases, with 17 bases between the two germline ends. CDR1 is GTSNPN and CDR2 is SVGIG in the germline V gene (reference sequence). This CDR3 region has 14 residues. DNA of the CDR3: TGTGCCTGGGAACCTTTTTCAGGGCCTTCACCCCTCCACTTT. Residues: CAWEPFSGPSPLHF.

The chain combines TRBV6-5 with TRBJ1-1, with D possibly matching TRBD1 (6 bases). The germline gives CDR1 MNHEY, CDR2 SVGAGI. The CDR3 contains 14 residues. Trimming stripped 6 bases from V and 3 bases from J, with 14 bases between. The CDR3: CASSSDRSYTEAFF. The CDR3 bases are TGTGCCAGCAGCTCGGACAGATCCTACACTGAAGCTTTCTTT.

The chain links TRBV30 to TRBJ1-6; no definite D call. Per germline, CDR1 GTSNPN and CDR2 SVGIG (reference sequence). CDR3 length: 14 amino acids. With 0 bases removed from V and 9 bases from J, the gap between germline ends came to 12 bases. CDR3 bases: TGTGCCTGGAGTGTTCGGGGTAACGGTTCACCCCTCCACTTT. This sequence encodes CAWSVRGNGSPLHF.

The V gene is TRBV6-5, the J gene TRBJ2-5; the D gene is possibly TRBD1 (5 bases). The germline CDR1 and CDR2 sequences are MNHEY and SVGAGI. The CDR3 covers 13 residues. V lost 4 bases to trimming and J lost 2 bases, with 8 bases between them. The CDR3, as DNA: TGTGCCAGCAGTTTGGGGCTACAAGAGACCCAGTACTTC. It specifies CASSLGLQETQYF.